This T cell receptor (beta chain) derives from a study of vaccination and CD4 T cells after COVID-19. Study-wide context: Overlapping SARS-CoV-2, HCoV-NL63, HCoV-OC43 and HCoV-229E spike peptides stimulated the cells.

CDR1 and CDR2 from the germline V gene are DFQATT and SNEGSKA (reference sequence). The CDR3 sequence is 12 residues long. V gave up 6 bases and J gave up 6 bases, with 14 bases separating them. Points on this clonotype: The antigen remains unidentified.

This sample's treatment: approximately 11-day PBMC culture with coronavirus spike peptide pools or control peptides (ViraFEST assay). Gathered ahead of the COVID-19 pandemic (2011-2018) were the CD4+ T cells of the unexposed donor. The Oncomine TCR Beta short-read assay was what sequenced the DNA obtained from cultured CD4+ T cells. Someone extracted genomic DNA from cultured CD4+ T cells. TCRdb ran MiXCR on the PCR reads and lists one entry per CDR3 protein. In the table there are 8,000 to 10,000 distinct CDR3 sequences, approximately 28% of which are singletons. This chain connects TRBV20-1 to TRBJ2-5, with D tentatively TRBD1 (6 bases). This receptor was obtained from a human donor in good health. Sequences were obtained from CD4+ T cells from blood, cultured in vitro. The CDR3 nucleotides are TGCAGTGCCCCGACTCAGGGGCAGACCCAGTACTTC. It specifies CSAPTQGQTQYF.